These T cell receptor beta chains were read from a single sample in a study of blood T cell repertoires in COVID-19. Profiled with immunoSEQ multiplex PCR; TCRdb holds only in-frame clones, not every one. The sample has roughly 500,000 clones, 85% to 90% seen once. Sample: peripheral blood. These receptors all come from a man younger than 30 with COVID-19, enrolled during active disease. CDR3s include the opening cysteine and the closing phenylalanine or tryptophan. D genes are given only for firm matches. Size is omitted from some rows. Given values are once, few, many or a class for expanded clones.

J gene | clone size | V gene | D gene | CDR3 DNA | CDR3 protein
TRBJ2-1 | - | TRBV27 | - | TGTGCCAGCAGTTTAGGGGCAGAGACCTACAATGAGCAGTTCTTC | CASSLGAETYNEQFF
TRBJ1-5 | - | TRBV27 | - | TGTGCCAGCAGTTTTCCCCGGGACTTAGATAGCAATCAGCCCCAGCATTTT | CASSFPRDLDSNQPQHF
TRBJ2-7 | - | TRBV4-1 | TRBD2 | TGCGCCAGCAGCCAAGATCAAATCGGGGGGACTAAGGGAGAGCAGTACTTC | CASSQDQIGGTKGEQYF
TRBJ2-7 | - | TRBV11-2 | TRBD2 | TGTGCCGTCGCCGAGGGACTAGCGGCCTACGAGCAGTACTTC | CAVAEGLAAYEQYF
TRBJ1-5 | - | TRBV7-2 | - | TGTGCCAGCAGCTCTCAGGGATTGAATCAGCCCCAGCATTTT | CASSSQGLNQPQHF
TRBJ1-4 | - | TRBV18 | - | TGTGCCAGCTCGGTTCGGACTAATGAAAAACTGTTTTTT | CASSVRTNEKLFF
TRBJ1-1 | - | TRBV6-5 | - | TGTGCCAGCAGTACCTCAGGGATCAGCACTGAAGCTTTCTTT | CASSTSGISTEAFF
TRBJ1-2 | - | TRBV7-2 | TRBD1 | TGTGCCAGCAGCTACGACAGGGGAAACTATGGCTACACCTTC | CASSYDRGNYGYTF
TRBJ1-2 | - | TRBV5-6 | TRBD1 | TGTGCCAGCAGCCCCGGGACAGGAGGAAGCTCTCATGGCTACACCTTC | CASSPGTGGSSHGYTF
TRBJ2-5 | - | TRBV5-6 | TRBD1 | TGTGCCAGCAGCTTAGGAGCAGGGGGCTTACGAGAGACCCAGTACTTC | CASSLGAGGLRETQYF
TRBJ2-5 | - | TRBV12-3/TRBV12-4 | - | TGTGCCAGTAGCGGCCAAGAGACCCAGTACTTC | CASSGQETQYF
TRBJ2-7 | - | TRBV5-1 | - | TGCGCCAGCAGCTTGGATGGGCAGGGGCCCTACGAGCAGTACTTC | CASSLDGQGPYEQYF
TRBJ2-5 | - | TRBV24-1 | - | TGTGCCACCAGTGCCGGGGGTAGAGAGACCCAGTACTTC | CATSAGGRETQYF
TRBJ1-6 | - | TRBV2 | - | TGTGCCAGCAGGCGAGACAGAAACGAAAATTCACCCCTCCACTTT | CASRRDRNENSPLHF
TRBJ1-5 | many | TRBV27 | - | TGTGCCAGCAGTTTATGGGGAGGAAGCAATCAGCCCCAGCATTTT | CASSLWGGSNQPQHF